This TCR beta chain emerged from a study of blood T cells in healthy people across ages. Sample-barcoded 5' priming and a J-beta primer mix drove a second PCR of roughly 6 to 12 cycles. Using its own MiXCR run on the 5' RACE reads, TCRdb lists one record per CDR3 protein. The sample shows hundreds of thousands of distinct CDR3 sequences, approximately 59% of them seen only once. The V gene's germline CDR1 is MNHEY and CDR2 SVGEGT. This CDR3 is 13 amino acids long. The V end was cut by 2 bases, the J end by 4 bases, with 6 bases between. The clonotype comes from a man between 60 and 70 years old in good health. Sequencing was done on a sample of blood. J is TRBJ1-5 and V is TRBV6-2 or TRBV6-3; D call uncertain. The CDR3 sequence is CASSYGQNQPQHF. The CDR3 nucleotides read TGTGCCAGCAGTTACGGGCAGAATCAGCCCCAGCATTTT.